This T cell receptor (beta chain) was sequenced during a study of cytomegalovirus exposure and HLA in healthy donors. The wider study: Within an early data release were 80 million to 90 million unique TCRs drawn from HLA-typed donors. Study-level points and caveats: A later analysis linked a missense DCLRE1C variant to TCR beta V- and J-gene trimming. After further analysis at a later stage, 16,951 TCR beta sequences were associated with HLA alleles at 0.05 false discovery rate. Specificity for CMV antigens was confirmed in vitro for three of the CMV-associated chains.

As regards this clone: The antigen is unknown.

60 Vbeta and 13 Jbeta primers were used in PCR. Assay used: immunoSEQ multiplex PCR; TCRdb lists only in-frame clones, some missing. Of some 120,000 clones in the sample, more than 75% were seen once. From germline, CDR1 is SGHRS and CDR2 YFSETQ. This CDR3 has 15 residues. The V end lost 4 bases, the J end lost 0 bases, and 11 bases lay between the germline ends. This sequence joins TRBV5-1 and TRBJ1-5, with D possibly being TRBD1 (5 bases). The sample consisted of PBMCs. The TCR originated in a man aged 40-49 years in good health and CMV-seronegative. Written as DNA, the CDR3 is TGCGCCAGCAGCCTGGGGACTATTAGCAATCAGCCCCAGCATTTT. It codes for CASSLGTISNQPQHF.